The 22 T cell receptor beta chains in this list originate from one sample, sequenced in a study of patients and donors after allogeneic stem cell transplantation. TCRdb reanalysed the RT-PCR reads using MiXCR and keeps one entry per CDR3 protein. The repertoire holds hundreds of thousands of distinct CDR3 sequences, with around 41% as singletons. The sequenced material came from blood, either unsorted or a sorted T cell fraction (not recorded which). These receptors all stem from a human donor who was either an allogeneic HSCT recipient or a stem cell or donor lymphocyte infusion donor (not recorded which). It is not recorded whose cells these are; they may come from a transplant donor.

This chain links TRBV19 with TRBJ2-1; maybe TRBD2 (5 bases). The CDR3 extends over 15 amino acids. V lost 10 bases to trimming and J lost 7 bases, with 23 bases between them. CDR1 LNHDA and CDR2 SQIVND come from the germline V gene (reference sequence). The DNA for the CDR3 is TGTGCCATTAGCCCAAGCGGATATTCGGGGAATGAGCAGTTCTTC. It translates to CAISPSGYSGNEQFF.

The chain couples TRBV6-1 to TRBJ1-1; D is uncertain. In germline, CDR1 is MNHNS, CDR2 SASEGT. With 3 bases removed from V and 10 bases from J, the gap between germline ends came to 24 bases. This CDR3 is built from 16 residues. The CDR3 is CASSEVTIGFWTAAFF. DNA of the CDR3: TGTGCCAGCAGTGAGGTCACCATCGGGTTTTGGACCGCAGCTTTCTTT.

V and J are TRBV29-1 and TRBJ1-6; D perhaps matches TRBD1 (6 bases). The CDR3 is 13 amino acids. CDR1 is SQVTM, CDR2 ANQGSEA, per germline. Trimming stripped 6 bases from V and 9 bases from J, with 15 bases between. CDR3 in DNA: TGCAGCGTCCGGACATCCAGGGGTTCACCCCTCCACTTT. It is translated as CSVRTSRGSPLHF.

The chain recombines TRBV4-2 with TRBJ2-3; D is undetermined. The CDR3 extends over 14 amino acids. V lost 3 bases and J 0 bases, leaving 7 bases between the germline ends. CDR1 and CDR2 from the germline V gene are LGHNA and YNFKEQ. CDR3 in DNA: TGTGCCAGCAGCCAGGCCCCTAGCACAGATACGCAGTATTTT. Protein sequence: CASSQAPSTDTQYF.

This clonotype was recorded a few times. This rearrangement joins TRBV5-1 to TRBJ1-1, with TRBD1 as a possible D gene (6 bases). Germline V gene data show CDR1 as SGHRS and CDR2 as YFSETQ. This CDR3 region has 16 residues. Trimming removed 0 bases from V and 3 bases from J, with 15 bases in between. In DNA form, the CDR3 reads TGCGCCAGCAGCTTGGGCACAGGGACCCGTTACACTGAAGCTTTCTTT. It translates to CASSLGTGTRYTEAFF.

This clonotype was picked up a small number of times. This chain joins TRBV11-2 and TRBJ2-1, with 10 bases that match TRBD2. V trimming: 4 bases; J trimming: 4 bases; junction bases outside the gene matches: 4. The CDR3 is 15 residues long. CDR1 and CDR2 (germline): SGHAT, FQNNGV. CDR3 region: CASSSGLAAYNEQFF. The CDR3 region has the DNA TGTGCCAGCAGCTCCGGACTAGCGGCGTACAATGAGCAGTTCTTC.

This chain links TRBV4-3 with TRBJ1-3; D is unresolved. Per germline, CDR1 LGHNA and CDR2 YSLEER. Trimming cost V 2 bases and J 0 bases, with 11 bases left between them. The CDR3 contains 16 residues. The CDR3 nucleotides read TGCGCCAGCAGCCAAATGGGCAATCCCTCTGGAAACACCATATATTTT. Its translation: CASSQMGNPSGNTIYF.

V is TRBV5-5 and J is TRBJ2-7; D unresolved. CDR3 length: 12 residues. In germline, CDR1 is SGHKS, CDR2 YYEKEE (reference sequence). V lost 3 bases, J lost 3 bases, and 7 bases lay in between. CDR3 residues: CASSSSFYEQYF. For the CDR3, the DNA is TGTGCCAGCAGCTCCTCTTTCTACGAGCAGTACTTC. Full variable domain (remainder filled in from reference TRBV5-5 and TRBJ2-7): DAGVTQSPTHLIKTRGQQVTLRCSPISGHKSVSWYQQVLGQGPQFIFQYYEKEERGRGNFPDRFSARQFPNYSSELNVNALLLGDSALYLCASSSSFYEQYFGPGTRLTVT.

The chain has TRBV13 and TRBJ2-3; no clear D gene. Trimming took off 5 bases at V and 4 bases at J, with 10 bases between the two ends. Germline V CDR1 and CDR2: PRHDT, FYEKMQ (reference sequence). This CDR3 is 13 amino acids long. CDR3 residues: CASSPRHPDTQYF. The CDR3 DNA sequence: TGTGCCAGCAGCCCCCGTCATCCAGATACGCAGTATTTT.

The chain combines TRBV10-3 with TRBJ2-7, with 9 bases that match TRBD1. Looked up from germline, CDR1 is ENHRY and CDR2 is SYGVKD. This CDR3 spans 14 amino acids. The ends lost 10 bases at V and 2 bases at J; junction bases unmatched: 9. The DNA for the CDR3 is TGTGCCACCCTGGGGACAGGGACAACCTACGAGCAGTACTTC. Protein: CATLGTGTTYEQYF.

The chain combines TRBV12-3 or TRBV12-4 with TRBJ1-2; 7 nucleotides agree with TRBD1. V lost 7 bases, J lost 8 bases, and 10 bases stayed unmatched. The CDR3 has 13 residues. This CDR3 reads CASTVDRVNGYTF. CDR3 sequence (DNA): TGTGCCAGCACCGTCGACAGGGTGAACGGCTACACCTTC.

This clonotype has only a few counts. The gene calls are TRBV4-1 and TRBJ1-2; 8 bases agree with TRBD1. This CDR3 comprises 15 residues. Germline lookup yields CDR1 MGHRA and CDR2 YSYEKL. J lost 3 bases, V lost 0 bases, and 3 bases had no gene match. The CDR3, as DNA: TGCGCCAGCAGCCAAGAAGGGACAGGCGACTATGGCTACACCTTC. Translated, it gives CASSQEGTGDYGYTF.

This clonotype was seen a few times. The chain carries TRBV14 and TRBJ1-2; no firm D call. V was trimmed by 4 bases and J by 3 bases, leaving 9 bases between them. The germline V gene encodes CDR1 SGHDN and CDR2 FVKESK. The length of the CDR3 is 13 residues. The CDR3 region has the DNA TGTGCCAGCAGCCCGACAAGCTACTATGGCTACACCTTC. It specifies CASSPTSYYGYTF.

CDR3 protein: CASSSGTSTDGYTF. The CDR3 DNA is TGCGCCAGCAGCTCCGGGACAAGTACAGATGGCTACACCTTC. The chain is built from TRBV5-1 and TRBJ1-2, with a possible D match to TRBD1 (6 bases). This CDR3 is 14 amino acids long. Trimming shortened V by 3 bases and J by 6 bases, and 15 bases separated the two germline ends. Germline CDR1 SGHRS, CDR2 YFSETQ.

The CDR3: CASSPWTGGGTDTQYF. The CDR3 DNA is TGTGCCAGCAGTCCTTGGACAGGGGGCGGGACAGATACGCAGTATTTT. This sequence joins TRBV12-3 or TRBV12-4 and TRBJ2-3; 11 bases match TRBD1. V shed 5 bases and J 3 bases; nucleotides not matched to a gene: 7. The CDR3 consists of 16 residues.

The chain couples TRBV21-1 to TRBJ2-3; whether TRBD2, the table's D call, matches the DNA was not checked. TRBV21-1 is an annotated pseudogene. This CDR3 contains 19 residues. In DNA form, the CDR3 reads TGTGCCAGCAGCGCCCCTCGGGCGGGGGGGCCCCAGGGCACAGATACGCAGTATTTT. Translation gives CASSAPRAGGPQGTDTQYF.

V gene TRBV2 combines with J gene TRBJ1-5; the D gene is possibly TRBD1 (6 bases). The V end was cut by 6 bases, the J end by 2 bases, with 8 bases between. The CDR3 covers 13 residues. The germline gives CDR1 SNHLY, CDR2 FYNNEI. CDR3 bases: TGTGCCAGCAGGGCAGGGGGCAATCAGCCCCAGCATTTT. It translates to CASRAGGNQPQHF.

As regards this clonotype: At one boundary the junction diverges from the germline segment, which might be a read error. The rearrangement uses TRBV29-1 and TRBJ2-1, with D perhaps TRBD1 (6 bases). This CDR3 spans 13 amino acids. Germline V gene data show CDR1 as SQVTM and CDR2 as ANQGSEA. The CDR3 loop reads CSVKDRNYNEQFF. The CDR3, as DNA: TGCAGCGTTAAAGACAGGAACTACAATGAGCAGTTCTTC.

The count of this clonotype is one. CDR3: CASSPRVILHEQYF. CDR3 coding DNA: TGTGCCAGCAGCCCCAGGGTAATACTGCACGAGCAGTACTTC. The rearrangement links TRBV6-1 to TRBJ2-7; D is perhaps TRBD1 (5 bases). The CDR3 is 14 amino acids. CDR1 is MNHNS and CDR2 is SASEGT in the germline V gene. The V gene lost 6 bases and the J gene lost 5 bases, with 17 bases spanning the gap.

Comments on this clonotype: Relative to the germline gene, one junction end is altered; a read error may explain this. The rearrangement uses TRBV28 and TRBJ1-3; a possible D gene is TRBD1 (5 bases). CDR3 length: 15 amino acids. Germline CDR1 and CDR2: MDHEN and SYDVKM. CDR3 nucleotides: TGTGGCAGCAGCCCATGGGGGTTCTCTGGAAACACCATATATTTT. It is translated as CGSSPWGFSGNTIYF.

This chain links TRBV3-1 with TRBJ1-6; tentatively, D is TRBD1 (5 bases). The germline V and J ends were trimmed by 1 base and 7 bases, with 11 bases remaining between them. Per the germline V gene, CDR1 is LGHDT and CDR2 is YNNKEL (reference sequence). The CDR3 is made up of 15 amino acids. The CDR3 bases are TGTGCCAGCAGCCAAGCAGGAGGGGCCAATTCACCCCTCCACTTT. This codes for CASSQAGGANSPLHF.

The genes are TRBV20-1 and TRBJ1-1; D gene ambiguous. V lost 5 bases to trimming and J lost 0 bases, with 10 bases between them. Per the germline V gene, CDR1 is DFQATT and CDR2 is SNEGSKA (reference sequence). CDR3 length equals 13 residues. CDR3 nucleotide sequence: TGCAGTGCTCGACTGCTCATGAACACTGAAGCTTTCTTT. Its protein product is CSARLLMNTEAFF.